The 29 T cell receptor beta chains reported below all come from one sample, sequenced in a study of T cell responses to AZD1222 COVID-19 vaccine. Measured with immunoSEQ multiplex PCR; TCRdb has only the in-frame clones, and not every one. The table records 130,000 to 150,000 clones, 80% to 90% of them present only once. The material sequenced was peripheral blood, taken on day 0 of AZD1222 vaccination. These receptors all come from an adult in good health.

The genes are TRBV7-8 and TRBJ2-1; D is undetermined. Between the trimmed V and J ends, which lost 3 bases and 6 bases, there was a span of 6 bases. There are 12 residues in the CDR3. CDR1 is SGHVS and CDR2 is FQNEAQ in the germline V gene. CDR3 in DNA: TGTGCCAGCAGCTTTTGGGGCAATGAGCAGTTCTTC. Amino acids: CASSFWGNEQFF.

The genes are TRBV5-1 and TRBJ2-7; D uncertain. The germline CDR1 and CDR2 sequences are SGHRS and YFSETQ. The length of the CDR3 is 12 residues. Trimming cost V 0 bases and J 5 bases, with 6 bases left between them. The CDR3 sequence: CASSLAGHEQYF. Here the CDR3 DNA reads TGCGCCAGCAGCTTGGCCGGGCACGAGCAGTACTTC.

The genes are TRBV7-9 and TRBJ1-1; no firm D call. The length of the CDR3 is 13 residues. Germline V gene data show CDR1 as SEHNR and CDR2 as FQNEAQ (reference sequence). The V end was cut by 7 bases, the J end by 9 bases, with 18 bases between. CDR3 sequence (DNA): TGTGCCAGCACCCCTGGAGATACTACTAAAGCTTTCTTT. Translating gives CASTPGDTTKAFF.

The genes are TRBV27 and TRBJ1-2, with D possibly being TRBD1 (6 bases). Germline CDR1 and CDR2: MNHEY and SMNVEV (reference sequence). Trimming shortened V by 3 bases and J by 6 bases, and 11 bases separated the two germline ends. The CDR3 spans 13 residues. CDR3 sequence (DNA): TGTGCCAGCAGTTTGAGACAGGAGGATGGCTACACCTTC. Its protein product is CASSLRQEDGYTF.

The chain joins TRBV6-5 to TRBJ1-2; tentative D call: TRBD1 (5 bases). The V gene lost 6 bases and the J gene lost 6 bases, with 14 bases spanning the gap. The CDR3 length is 13 residues. Germline V gene lookup returns CDR1 MNHEY and CDR2 SVGAGI. DNA of the CDR3: TGTGCCAGCAGCCTGACAGTGATCAATGGCTACACCTTC. This translates into CASSLTVINGYTF.

The V gene is TRBV7-9, the J gene TRBJ1-4; D is possibly TRBD1 (6 bases). Per the germline V gene, CDR1 is SEHNR and CDR2 is FQNEAQ (reference sequence). The CDR3 is 15 amino acids. The germline V and J ends were trimmed by 5 bases and 7 bases, with 17 bases remaining between them. The CDR3 is CASSANRASGEKLFF. The CDR3 DNA reads as TGTGCCAGCAGCGCAAACAGGGCCTCTGGTGAAAAACTGTTTTTT.

The V and J genes are TRBV7-8 and TRBJ2-7; D possibly corresponds to TRBD1 (6 bases). Germline CDR1 reads SGHVS; CDR2 reads FQNEAQ. The CDR3 covers 14 residues. Trimming left V 5 bases short and J 2 bases short, with 13 bases between. Here the CDR3 reads CASSSQGQTYEQYF. The CDR3 DNA reads as TGTGCCAGCAGCAGCCAAGGACAGACCTACGAGCAGTACTTC.

The chain uses TRBV6-5 and TRBJ2-7; TRBD2 agrees at 7 bases. This CDR3 contains 14 residues. Germline CDR1 and CDR2: MNHEY and SVGAGI. Germline trimming cut 2 bases from V and 2 bases from J; bases unmatched to any gene: 3. The CDR3 here is CASSYKGRAYEQYF. The CDR3 DNA sequence: TGTGCCAGCAGTTACAAGGGGAGGGCCTACGAGCAGTACTTC.

The chain uses TRBV15 and TRBJ2-6; 7 bases match TRBD1. There are 17 residues in the CDR3. Germline CDR1 reads LNHNV; CDR2 reads YYDKDF (reference sequence). V gave up 3 bases and J gave up 1 base; unmatched junction bases: 6. Here the CDR3 reads CATSRDRISSGANVLTF. The CDR3 nucleotides read TGTGCCACCAGCAGGGACAGGATTTCTTCTGGGGCCAACGTCCTGACTTTC.

The CDR3 here is CASTTTGAVNTGELFF. For the CDR3, the DNA is TGTGCCAGTACCACGACAGGGGCCGTCAACACCGGGGAGCTGTTTTTT. V is TRBV19 and J is TRBJ2-2; 8 nucleotides align to TRBD1. In germline, CDR1 is LNHDA, CDR2 SQIVND (reference sequence). The CDR3 is 16 amino acids. J lost 2 bases, V lost 7 bases, and 9 bases had no gene match. Drawing the rest from reference TRBV19 and TRBJ2-2, the complete variable domain is DGGITQSPKYLFRKEGQNVTLSCEQNLNHDAMYWYRQDPGQGLRLIYYSQIVNDFQKGDIAEGYSVSREKKESFPLTVTSAQKNPTAFYLCASTTTGAVNTGELFFGEGSRLTVL.

The chain has TRBV12-3 or TRBV12-4 and TRBJ2-7; maybe TRBD2 (6 bases). The CDR3 consists of 13 residues. The ends were cut back, 1 base at V and 8 bases at J, with 12 bases in the middle. The CDR3 DNA follows: TGTGCCAGCAGTTTAGATCCCGGGACTCAGCAGTACTTC. Translated, it gives CASSLDPGTQQYF.

This chain joins TRBV5-1 and TRBJ1-5; possibly TRBD1 for D (6 bases). Germline assignment: CDR1 SGHRS and CDR2 YFSETQ. This CDR3 region has 16 residues. V was cut by 1 base and J by 2 bases, with 13 bases left in between. The CDR3 DNA follows: TGCGCCAGCAGCTTGACAGGGACCGGCGGCAATCAGCCCCAGCATTTT. This gives the protein CASSLTGTGGNQPQHF.

This chain joins TRBV12-5 and TRBJ1-1, with D possibly being TRBD1 (6 bases). The V and J ends lost 4 bases and 5 bases respectively, with 14 bases between them. The CDR3 loop spans 14 amino acids. Germline V gene sequence: CDR1 LGHNT, CDR2 FRNRAP. The CDR3 DNA follows: TGTGCTAGTGGTTCTCTCCAGGGGCGGACTGAAGCTTTCTTT. This gives the protein CASGSLQGRTEAFF.

The chain recombines TRBV3-1 (or the pseudogene TRBV3-2) with TRBJ2-6; TRBD2 aligns across 9 bases. Germline V CDR1 and CDR2: LGHDT, YNNKEL (reference sequence). V trimming: 4 bases; J trimming: 0 bases; junction bases outside the gene matches: 13. The CDR3 has 20 residues. The CDR3 reads CASSPGTTSGRFSGANVLTF. CDR3 nucleotides: TGTGCCAGCAGCCCCGGGACGACTAGCGGACGTTTCTCTGGGGCCAACGTCCTGACTTTC.

This chain connects TRBV10-3 to TRBJ2-7, with 9 positions matching TRBD1. The CDR3 sequence is 14 residues long. Per germline, CDR1 ENHRY and CDR2 SYGVKD. The V segment lost 6 bases and the J segment 1 base; nucleotides outside the gene matches: 4. DNA of the CDR3: TGTGCCATCAGACCGGGACAGGGTTCCTACGAGCAGTACTTC. It codes for CAIRPGQGSYEQYF.

The genes are TRBV6-5 and TRBJ1-5, with TRBD1 as a possible D gene (6 bases). From germline, CDR1 is MNHEY and CDR2 SVGAGI. Trimming left V 6 bases short and J 0 bases short, with 12 bases between. The CDR3 totals 15 residues. CDR3 residues: CASSGQTYSNQPQHF. The CDR3 DNA reads as TGTGCCAGCAGCGGACAGACTTATAGCAATCAGCCCCAGCATTTT.

The J gene is TRBJ1-2, the V gene TRBV6-5; tentatively, D is TRBD1 (5 bases). This CDR3 spans 15 amino acids. V was clipped by 6 bases and J by 6 bases, with 20 bases between them. CDR1 is MNHEY and CDR2 is SVGAGI in the germline V gene. CDR3 sequence reads: CASSNTGPNRDGYTF. The CDR3, as DNA: TGTGCCAGCAGCAACACGGGACCAAACCGAGATGGCTACACCTTC.

The chain is built from TRBV2 and TRBJ2-7, with D possibly matching TRBD2 (5 bases). Germline CDR1 SNHLY, CDR2 FYNNEI. The CDR3 loop spans 15 amino acids. Deletions cut 1 base from V and 5 bases from J, with 15 bases between. The CDR3 here is CASSEGAGPPNEQYF. In DNA form, the CDR3 reads TGTGCCAGCAGTGAAGGGGCGGGCCCCCCCAACGAGCAGTACTTC.

The chain carries TRBV9 and TRBJ1-5; tentatively, D is TRBD1 (6 bases). The germline CDR1 and CDR2 sequences are SGDLS and YYNGEE. V was shortened by 0 bases and J by 0 bases, with 19 bases between the two germline ends. This CDR3 contains 19 residues. The CDR3 region has the DNA TGTGCCAGCAGCGTAGGCGGGCGAGGGGGAGCCTATAGCAATCAGCCCCAGCATTTT. Encoded protein: CASSVGGRGGAYSNQPQHF.

The J gene is TRBJ2-3, the V gene TRBV28; 12 bases align to TRBD2. The CDR3 extends over 18 amino acids. Trimming took 8 bases from V and 1 from J; bases not matched to a gene: 13. Germline CDR1 reads MDHEN; CDR2 reads SYDVKM. CDR3 loop: CASARRTSGTYRTDTQYF. In nucleotides, the CDR3 is TGTGCCAGCGCACGAAGGACTAGCGGGACTTATCGCACAGATACGCAGTATTTT. Full variable domain (rest looked up from reference TRBV28 and TRBJ2-3): DVKVTQSSRYLVKRTGEKVFLECVQDMDHENMFWYRQDPGLGLRLIYFSYDVKMKEKGDIPEGYSVSREKKERFSLILESASTNQTSMYLCASARRTSGTYRTDTQYFGPGTRLTVL.

The chain carries TRBV27 and TRBJ2-2; D is ambiguous. Trimming left V 5 bases short and J 6 bases short, with 13 bases between. Germline values: CDR1 MNHEY, CDR2 SMNVEV (reference sequence). The CDR3 length is 14 residues. The CDR3 sequence: CASSVLGLAGELFF. CDR3 in DNA: TGTGCCAGCAGTGTCCTAGGTCTCGCCGGGGAGCTGTTTTTT.

The chain links TRBV6-1 to TRBJ1-5, with D possibly TRBD1 on 5 matching bases. In germline, CDR1 is MNHNS, CDR2 SASEGT. This CDR3 region has 15 residues. The V end lost 0 bases, the J end lost 3 bases, and 9 bases lay between the germline ends. Written as DNA, the CDR3 is TGTGCCAGCAGTGAAGCGGGAGGGGCCAATCAGCCCCAGCATTTT. The encoded protein is CASSEAGGANQPQHF.

The rearrangement links TRBV27 to TRBJ2-1, with TRBD2 matching over 7 bases. The CDR3 covers 15 residues. V lost 5 bases and J lost 4; bases outside the gene matches: 8. Germline V gives CDR1 MNHEY, CDR2 SMNVEV (reference sequence). The CDR3 nucleotides are TGTGCCAGCAGTGTTATTAGCGGGCCGTACAATGAGCAGTTCTTC. Protein: CASSVISGPYNEQFF.

V and J are TRBV19 and TRBJ2-3; D is undetermined. Germline CDR1 is LNHDA and CDR2 is SQIVND (reference sequence). CDR3 length equals 13 residues. Trimming pared 7 bases from V and 1 base from J, leaving 9 bases between. The CDR3 loop reads CASNPVGTDTQYF. The CDR3, as DNA: TGTGCCAGTAACCCGGTGGGCACAGATACGCAGTATTTT.

V and J are TRBV7-3 and TRBJ2-5; D possibly matches TRBD1 or TRBD2 (5 bases each). Per the germline V gene, CDR1 is SGHTA and CDR2 is FQGTGA. The ends were cut back, 4 bases at V and 5 bases at J, with 11 bases in the middle. The CDR3 runs 13 residues. For the CDR3, the DNA is TGTGCCAGCAGCTCGGGAAAGGGGGAGACCCAGTACTTC. This sequence encodes CASSSGKGETQYF.

This CDR3 reads CATRLAASSYEQYF. As DNA, the CDR3 is TGTGCCACCCGACTAGCGGCTAGCTCCTACGAGCAGTACTTC. The rearrangement joins TRBV28 to TRBJ2-7, with 9 nucleotides matching TRBD2. The V gene end was trimmed by 10 bases and the J gene end by 0 bases; junction bases not matched to a gene: 7. CDR3 length equals 14 residues. Germline CDR1 and CDR2: MDHEN and SYDVKM. Based on the CDR3 plus reference TRBV28 and TRBJ2-7, the full variable domain is DVKVTQSSRYLVKRTGEKVFLECVQDMDHENMFWYRQDPGLGLRLIYFSYDVKMKEKGDIPEGYSVSREKKERFSLILESASTNQTSMYLCATRLAASSYEQYFGPGTRLTVT.

The J gene is TRBJ1-4, the V gene TRBV5-1; D is unclear. The CDR3 consists of 16 residues. Trimming removed 4 bases at V and 5 bases at J, with 18 bases between. Germline V gene lookup returns CDR1 SGHRS and CDR2 YFSETQ. The DNA of the CDR3 is TGCGCCAGCAGCCCGGGGAGAGCGGGCCTCAATGAAAAACTGTTTTTT. Its translation: CASSPGRAGLNEKLFF.

V and J are TRBV7-2 and TRBJ1-2, with TRBD1 as a possible D gene (5 bases). The V end was cut by 8 bases, the J end by 8 bases, with 21 bases between. Germline V gene sequence: CDR1 SGHTA, CDR2 FQGNSA. The CDR3 spans 14 residues. CDR3 DNA: TGTGCCAGCGCGGAGGGGTTGGGGTTGCGAGGCTACACCTTC. It specifies CASAEGLGLRGYTF.

This chain connects TRBV2 to TRBJ2-1, with TRBD2 matching 11 bases. Germline V gives CDR1 SNHLY, CDR2 FYNNEI. V lost 4 bases, J lost 5 bases, and 10 bases stayed unmatched. The CDR3 runs 17 residues. The CDR3 loop reads CASSVASGRRIHNEQFF. In nucleotides, the CDR3 is TGTGCCAGCAGTGTTGCTAGCGGGAGGAGGATCCACAATGAGCAGTTCTTC.